Listed below are T cell receptor beta chains from one sample, sequenced in a study of blood T cell repertoires in COVID-19. The data were produced by immunoSEQ multiplex PCR, yet TCRdb's version contains in-frame clones alone and is incomplete. The repertoire holds 250,000 or so clones, with approximately 85% as singletons. Input material: peripheral blood. Receptors originate from an older woman with acute or convalescent COVID-19. CDR3s include the opening cysteine and the closing phenylalanine or tryptophan. The D gene is left open where the match is weak. Not every row has a clone size; where given, it reads once, few, many or a size class.

J gene | clone size | V gene | D gene | CDR3 protein | CDR3 DNA
TRBJ2-1 | few | TRBV11-2 | - | CASGAGDEQFF | TGTGCCAGCGGGGCCGGCGATGAGCAGTTCTTC
TRBJ1-1 | - | TRBV7-9 | TRBD1 | CASSLQGVNTEAFF | TGTGCCAGCAGCTTACAGGGGGTGAACACTGAAGCTTTCTTT
TRBJ2-7 | many | TRBV6-5 | - | CASSLLRNSAYEQYF | TGTGCCAGCAGCCTTCTACGAAACAGTGCCTACGAGCAGTACTTC
TRBJ1-4 | - | TRBV10-3 | - | CAIGQNEKLFF | TGTGCCATCGGACAGAATGAAAAACTGTTTTTT
TRBJ2-2 | - | TRBV11-2 | - | CASSFSGADTGELFF | TGTGCCAGCAGCTTTTCAGGGGCGGACACCGGGGAGCTGTTTTTT
TRBJ2-5 | - | TRBV5-1 | TRBD2 | CASSLRGGPQETQYF | TGCGCCAGCAGCTTGCGGGGGGGCCCGCAAGAGACCCAGTACTTC
TRBJ1-3 | - | TRBV10-3 | - | CAISESAGSGNTIYF | TGTGCCATCAGTGAGTCGGCAGGCTCTGGAAACACCATATATTTT
TRBJ1-1 | few | TRBV3-1/TRBV3-2 | - | CASSQTALNTEAFF | TGTGCCAGCAGCCAGACAGCCCTGAACACTGAAGCTTTCTTT
TRBJ2-7 | - | TRBV10-1 | - | CASSEGQSYEQYF | TGCGCCAGCAGTGAGGGACAGAGCTACGAGCAGTACTTC
TRBJ1-1 | - | TRBV12-3/TRBV12-4 | TRBD1 | CASSSGQGVEAFF | TGTGCCAGCAGTTCGGGACAGGGTGTTGAAGCTTTCTTT
TRBJ1-4 | once | TRBV19 | TRBD1 | CASSRAGGPDEKLFF | TGTGCCAGTAGCCGCGCAGGGGGCCCAGATGAAAAACTGTTTTTT
TRBJ1-3 | - | TRBV10-2 | - | CASSADSLSGNTIYF | TGCGCCAGCAGCGCTGACAGTCTCTCTGGAAACACCATATATTTT
TRBJ2-3 | - | TRBV15 | TRBD2 | CATRTTSGVDTQYF | TGTGCCACCAGAACTACTAGCGGGGTCGATACGCAGTATTTT
TRBJ1-5 | - | TRBV6-5 | TRBD1 | CASRDTGEFQPQHF | TGTGCCAGCAGGGACACAGGGGAGTTTCAGCCCCAGCATTTT
TRBJ2-1 | - | TRBV5-4 | TRBD2 | CASIRLAGGHNEQFF | TGTGCCAGCATCCGATTAGCGGGGGGCCACAATGAGCAGTTCTTC
TRBJ1-1 | - | TRBV6-5 | - | CASTPPGHTNTEAFF | TGTGCCAGCACACCGCCGGGACACACGAACACTGAAGCTTTCTTT
TRBJ2-5 | - | TRBV5-1 | TRBD1 | CASSYTGGLGETQYF | TGCGCCAGCAGCTACACAGGGGGCTTAGGAGAGACCCAGTACTTC
TRBJ2-6 | - | TRBV5-1 | TRBD1 | CASSLEGQGYSGANVLTF | TGCGCCAGCAGCTTGGAGGGACAGGGCTACTCTGGGGCCAACGTCCTGACTTTC
TRBJ1-1 | - | TRBV19 | - | CASSIRGLRGTEAFF | TGTGCCAGTAGTATTCGTGGACTCCGAGGCACTGAAGCTTTCTTT
TRBJ2-3 | - | TRBV7-2 | TRBD1 | CASSLLGQVGADTQYF | TGTGCCAGCAGCTTACTAGGACAGGTTGGGGCAGATACGCAGTATTTT
TRBJ1-3 | - | TRBV6-6 | - | CASSDGSPRLNTIYF | TGTGCCAGCAGTGACGGGTCCCCAAGACTAAACACCATATATTTT
TRBJ2-5 | - | TRBV10-1 | TRBD2 | CASSELAGGWETQYF | TGCGCCAGCAGTGAACTAGCGGGGGGTTGGGAGACCCAGTACTTC
TRBJ1-5 | - | TRBV3-1/TRBV3-2 | - | CASSQTTGFNQPQHF | TGTGCCAGCAGCCAGACTACAGGGTTCAATCAGCCCCAGCATTTT
TRBJ1-4 | - | TRBV5-1 | TRBD1 | CASSPQGKYNEKLFF | TGCGCCAGCAGCCCACAGGGGAAGTATAATGAAAAACTGTTTTTT
TRBJ1-2 | - | TRBV5-1 | - | CASGLPSHNYGYTF | TGCGCCTCTGGTCTCCCCTCACATAACTATGGCTACACCTTC
TRBJ1-1 | - | TRBV4-1 | - | CASSQGTILNTEAFF | TGCGCCAGCAGCCAAGGGACAATCTTAAACACTGAAGCTTTCTTT
TRBJ2-1 | - | TRBV5-1 | - | CASSADLAVSYNEQFF | TGCGCCAGCAGCGCCGACTTAGCGGTCTCCTACAATGAGCAGTTCTTC
TRBJ2-1 | - | TRBV5-1 | TRBD2 | CASSLERGGRPNEQFF | TGCGCCAGCAGCTTGGAACGGGGGGGCCGTCCAAATGAGCAGTTCTTC
TRBJ1-2 | - | TRBV5-4 | TRBD1 | CASTWDRQTNYGYTF | TGTGCCAGCACCTGGGACAGACAAACTAACTATGGCTACACCTTC
TRBJ2-5 | - | TRBV5-1 | TRBD1 | CASSQDPRGRETQYF | TGCGCCAGCAGCCAGGACCCCAGGGGGCGAGAGACCCAGTACTTC
TRBJ1-5 | few | TRBV18 | TRBD1 | CASSPNTGARNQPQHF | TGTGCCAGCTCACCGAATACAGGGGCCCGCAATCAGCCCCAGCATTTT
TRBJ2-1 | - | TRBV10-2 | - | CASSDDRIIYNEQFF | TGCGCCAGCAGTGATGACAGAATCATCTACAATGAGCAGTTCTTC
TRBJ2-7 | - | TRBV6-2/TRBV6-3 | TRBD2 | CASSLRGSGALYEQYF | TGTGCCAGCAGTCTCCGGGGTAGCGGGGCCCTCTACGAGCAGTACTTC
TRBJ1-4 | - | TRBV6-6 | - | CASSYSEIRGNEKLFF | TGTGCCAGCAGTTACTCGGAGATTCGGGGGAATGAAAAACTGTTTTTT
TRBJ1-1 | - | TRBV2 | TRBD1 | CATQIQGMNTEAFF | TGTGCCACACAAATACAGGGGATGAACACTGAAGCTTTCTTT
TRBJ1-1 | - | TRBV10-3 | - | CAIINTGNTEAFF | TGTGCCATCATTAATACAGGGAACACTGAAGCTTTCTTT
TRBJ1-6 | - | TRBV24-1 | TRBD1 | CATSDPTGGAHNSPLHF | TGTGCCACCAGTGATCCTACAGGGGGCGCCCATAATTCACCCCTCCACTTT
TRBJ2-7 | - | TRBV4-1 | TRBD1 | CASSPILLQGAYEQYF | TGCGCCAGCAGCCCAATCCTACTACAGGGGGCCTACGAGCAGTACTTC
TRBJ1-5 | - | TRBV4-1 | TRBD1 | CASSPLQGARSQPQHF | TGCGCCAGCAGCCCCTTGCAGGGGGCGCGGAGTCAGCCCCAGCATTTT
TRBJ1-2 | few | TRBV4-3 | TRBD1 | CASSQDGDRGQGYTF | TGCGCCAGCAGCCAAGATGGGGACAGGGGGCAAGGCTACACCTTC
TRBJ1-2 | - | TRBV19 | TRBD1 | CASSVLGGQGIPNYGYTF | TGTGCCAGTAGTGTTTTGGGGGGACAGGGAATCCCTAACTATGGCTACACCTTC
TRBJ1-1 | once | TRBV30 | - | CAWLLPGVPNTEAFF | TGTGCCTGGCTACTCCCAGGGGTCCCTAACACTGAAGCTTTCTTT
TRBJ1-5 | - | TRBV7-2 | - | CASSLGRQVNSNQPQHF | TGTGCCAGCAGCTTAGGGAGACAGGTTAATAGCAATCAGCCCCAGCATTTT
TRBJ2-7 | once | TRBV19 | TRBD2 | CASSIAPAAGGEQYF | TGTGCCAGTAGTATAGCCCCGGCGGCGGGGGGGGAGCAGTACTTC
TRBJ2-7 | - | TRBV19 | - | CASSIGQAPGEQYF | TGTGCCAGTAGTATAGGACAGGCCCCGGGCGAGCAGTACTTC
TRBJ2-5 | - | TRBV5-4 | TRBD2 | CASSPWTSGGQETQYF | TGTGCCAGCAGCCCGTGGACTAGCGGGGGCCAAGAGACCCAGTACTTC
TRBJ2-7 | - | TRBV21-1 | - | CASSKGGGQGNEQYF | TGTGCCAGCAGCAAAGGTGGGGGACAGGGGAACGAGCAGTACTTC
TRBJ1-2 | once | TRBV10-3 | - | CAISESGGPANYGYTF | TGTGCCATCAGTGAGTCGGGGGGACCTGCTAACTATGGCTACACCTTC
TRBJ1-5 | few | TRBV7-9 | - | CASSPLGVIANNQPQHF | TGTGCCAGCAGCCCCCTCGGGGTAATAGCCAACAATCAGCCCCAGCATTTT
TRBJ2-1 | - | TRBV7-9 | - | CASSLGLVLHNEQFF | TGTGCCAGCAGCTTAGGGCTAGTCCTTCACAATGAGCAGTTCTTC
TRBJ1-2 | - | TRBV7-2 | - | CASSSDSLNYGYTF | TGTGCCAGCAGCTCGGACAGCCTGAACTATGGCTACACCTTC
TRBJ2-7 | - | TRBV5-4 | - | CASSPGGYEQYF | TGTGCCAGCAGCCCTGGCGGCTACGAGCAGTACTTC
TRBJ1-2 | once | TRBV5-1 | - | CASSLRGARGYTF | TGCGCCAGCAGCTTGCGTGGCGCGAGGGGCTACACCTTC